The following is a T cell receptor (beta chain) sequence with its context. The CDR3 extends over 15 amino acids. The J segment lost 8 bases and the V segment lost 6 bases, leaving 10 bases of the junction unmatched. The germline V gene has CDR1 SNHLY and CDR2 FYNNEI. Repertoires were generated with immunoSEQ multiplex PCR, while TCRdb's copy carries only in-frame clones and drops some. The table shows 130,000 or so clones, with nearly 90% occurring only once. The data originate from a study of control samples from healthy donors and cancer patients. The clonotype was recovered from a man in his forties or fifties in good health. The sequenced sample consisted of blood. The rearrangement links TRBV2 to TRBJ1-6; 7 positions agree with TRBD1. The CDR3, as DNA: TGTGCCAGCAGGACAGGGAGGGGGCTTTATTCACCCCTCCACTTT. The encoded protein is CASRTGRGLYSPLHF.